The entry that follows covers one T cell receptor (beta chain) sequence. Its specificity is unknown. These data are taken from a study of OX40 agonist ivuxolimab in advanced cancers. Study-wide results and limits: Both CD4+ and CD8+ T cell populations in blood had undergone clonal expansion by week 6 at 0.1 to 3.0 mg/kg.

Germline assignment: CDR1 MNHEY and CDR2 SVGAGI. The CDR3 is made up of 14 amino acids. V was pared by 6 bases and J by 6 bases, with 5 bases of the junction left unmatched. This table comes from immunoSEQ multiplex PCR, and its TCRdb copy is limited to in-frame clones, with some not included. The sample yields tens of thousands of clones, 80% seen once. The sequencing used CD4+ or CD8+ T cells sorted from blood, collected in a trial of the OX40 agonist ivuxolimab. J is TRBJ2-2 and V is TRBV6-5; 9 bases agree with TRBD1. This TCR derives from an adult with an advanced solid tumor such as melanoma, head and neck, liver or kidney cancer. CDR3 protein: CASRGGTGSGELFF. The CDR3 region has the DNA TGTGCCAGCAGGGGCGGGACAGGGTCCGGGGAGCTGTTTTTT.